A single count supports the clone carrying this T cell receptor beta chain. The table came from immunoSEQ multiplex PCR; TCRdb's copy has only in-frame clones and leaves some out. The data contain 20,000 to 25,000 clones, 90% to 95% of them seen just once; the ten biggest clones take up 5% to 6.5%. CDR1 and CDR2 (germline): LNHDA, SQIVND (reference sequence). J gave up 12 bases and V 6 bases, and 8 bases lay outside the gene matches. The CDR3 loop spans 13 amino acids. Time point specified: newly diagnosed, previously untreated cHL patient sample. The sample belongs to a study of PD-1 blockade in classical Hodgkin lymphoma.

This TCR was recovered from a human donor with classical Hodgkin lymphoma. J is TRBJ2-1 and V is TRBV19; 10 bases align to TRBD2. The specimen was peripheral blood mononuclear cells (PBMCs). CDR3 in amino acids: CASRTAGGIVQFF. The DNA for the CDR3 is TGTGCCAGTAGAACAGCGGGGGGGATCGTGCAGTTCTTC.